One sample yielded the 15 T cell receptor beta chains listed below, sequenced in a study of identical twins. TCRdb recomputed calls from the 5' RACE reads with MiXCR, one row per CDR3 protein. The data hold some 500,000 distinct CDR3 sequences, with roughly a fifth observed a single time. The sample was also linked to a second study, of T cells expressing NK-cell markers.

Sequenced: CD4+ T cells sorted from blood. The origin of the receptors is a young woman in good health.

This clonotype was counted ten times or more. The V gene is TRBV20-1, the J gene TRBJ1-6; weak D call: TRBD1 (6 bases). The CDR3 covers 14 residues. V lost 5 bases to trimming and J lost 14 bases, with 22 bases between them. CDR1 DFQATT and CDR2 SNEGSKA come from the germline V gene (reference sequence). The CDR3 sequence is CSARRGGPHVALHF. The CDR3 DNA reads as TGCAGTGCTCGGCGAGGGGGACCTCATGTGGCCCTCCACTTT.

V gene TRBV7-2 combines with J gene TRBJ2-7, with TRBD2 matching over 13 bases. CDR3 size: 16 residues. Per germline, CDR1 SGHTA and CDR2 FQGNSA. Germline trimming cut 5 bases from V and 4 bases from J; bases unmatched to any gene: 8. The CDR3 loop is CASSPGTSGKVYEQYF. In nucleotides, the CDR3 is TGTGCCAGCAGCCCGGGGACTAGCGGGAAAGTGTACGAGCAGTACTTC.

The CDR3 DNA is TGCAGTGCGACCTCCCTTGACGGGTCCAGCACAGATACGCAGTATTTT. Translated, it gives CSATSLDGSSTDTQYF. V is TRBV20-1 and J is TRBJ2-3, with unresolved D. Germline assignment: CDR1 DFQATT and CDR2 SNEGSKA (reference sequence). The germline V and J ends were trimmed by 6 bases and 0 bases, with 19 bases remaining between them. The CDR3 totals 16 residues.

The rearrangement uses TRBV7-9 and TRBJ2-1, with 7 nucleotides matching TRBD1. The CDR3 is made up of 12 amino acids. Germline CDR1 and CDR2: SEHNR and FQNEAQ (reference sequence). The junction had 6 bases not matched to a gene; V was cut back by 6 bases and J by 10 bases. CDR3 nucleotides: TGTGCCAGCAGTACCACAGGGGCCGAGCAGTTCTTC. Its translation is CASSTTGAEQFF.

The table lists this clonotype with many counts. The chain carries TRBV7-9 and TRBJ2-3; TRBD2 agrees at 7 bases. The CDR3 runs to 15 residues. V was pared by 2 bases and J by 2 bases, with 4 bases of the junction left unmatched. Germline V CDR1 and CDR2: SEHNR, FQNEAQ (reference sequence). DNA for the CDR3: TGTGCCAGCAGCTTATACGGGGGGACCACAGATACGCAGTATTTT. Its protein product is CASSLYGGTTDTQYF.

This clonotype was recorded many times. The chain has TRBV20-1 and TRBJ1-5; no firm D call. Germline lookup yields CDR1 DFQATT and CDR2 SNEGSKA (reference sequence). The CDR3 runs 13 residues. V was pared by 0 bases and J by 5 bases, with 8 bases between. The DNA for the CDR3 is TGCAGTGCTAGAGATCTTGGGGATCAGCCCCAGCATTTT. It codes for CSARDLGDQPQHF.

The chain employs TRBV7-2 and TRBJ2-3; D perhaps matches TRBD2 (6 bases). The length of the CDR3 is 14 residues. Per germline, CDR1 SGHTA and CDR2 FQGNSA. V lost 6 bases, J lost 5 bases, and 15 bases lay in between. CDR3 in amino acids: CASSPGLTVDTQYF. CDR3 coding DNA: TGTGCCAGCAGTCCGGGACTGACGGTAGATACGCAGTATTTT.

This chain joins TRBV2 and TRBJ1-1; D remains ambiguous. Germline CDR1 is SNHLY and CDR2 is FYNNEI. The V gene lost 8 bases and the J gene lost 1 base, with 14 bases spanning the gap. This CDR3 region has 14 residues. The CDR3 bases are TGTGCCAGCGGCTTGTTTCAAGAGAACACTGAAGCTTTCTTT. Amino acids: CASGLFQENTEAFF.

The table lists this clonotype with many counts. The V call is TRBV29-1, the J call TRBJ2-5, with no clear D. The CDR3 totals 14 residues. V was trimmed by 4 bases and J by 0 bases, leaving 12 bases between them. Germline CDR1 reads SQVTM; CDR2 reads ANQGSEA. The CDR3 nucleotides are TGCAGCGTTGTGCTCAGCAACAACCAAGAGACCCAGTACTTC. Translation: CSVVLSNNQETQYF.

J is TRBJ1-2 and V is TRBV21-1; TRBD1, as called in the table, went unchecked against the DNA. TRBV21-1 is a recognized pseudogene. The CDR3 covers 20 residues. CDR3 in amino acids: CASSKTGRGEYLGANYGYTF. In DNA, the CDR3 is TGTGCCAGCAGCAAAACCGGCAGGGGGGAATACCTTGGTGCTAACTATGGCTACACCTTC.

J is TRBJ1-2 and V is TRBV6-5; no clear D gene. This CDR3 has 11 amino acids. From germline, CDR1 is MNHEY and CDR2 SVGAGI. The V and J ends lost 10 bases and 0 bases respectively, with 6 bases between them. The CDR3 DNA sequence: TGTGCCACAAGAGCTAACTATGGCTACACCTTC. Its translation is CATRANYGYTF.

This clonotype was seen a handful of times. The chain has TRBV12-3 or TRBV12-4 and TRBJ1-2, with D hard to call. This CDR3 is 17 amino acids long. V lost 1 base and J 7 bases, leaving 22 bases between the germline ends. CDR3 sequence: CASSLGALGGLMRGYTF. The CDR3, as DNA: TGTGCCAGCAGTTTAGGGGCTCTGGGCGGTTTGATGCGTGGCTACACCTTC.

The chain carries TRBV29-1 and TRBJ1-2; D remains unclear. The CDR3 totals 12 residues. Trimming cost V 7 bases and J 6 bases, with 15 bases left between them. Germline CDR1 is SQVTM and CDR2 is ANQGSEA. The CDR3 loop reads CSEGPISNGYTF. CDR3 in DNA: TGCAGCGAGGGCCCTATCTCTAATGGCTACACCTTC.

This clonotype appeared many times. V gene TRBV9 combines with J gene TRBJ1-4; 9 bases align to TRBD1. Germline V lookup: CDR1 SGDLS, CDR2 YYNGEE. This CDR3 spans 14 amino acids. Losses at the gene ends were 3 bases for V and 10 bases for J; bases not matched to a gene: 7. The CDR3 spells CASSATGGGGKLFF. The CDR3 DNA follows: TGTGCCAGCAGCGCGACAGGGGGAGGCGGAAAACTGTTTTTT.

This rearrangement joins TRBV4-3 to TRBJ2-7; D is uncertain. The germline V gene has CDR1 LGHNA and CDR2 YSLEER. The CDR3 contains 13 residues. The germline V and J ends were trimmed by 0 bases and 3 bases, with 6 bases remaining between them. This CDR3 is CASSQDRSYEQYF. CDR3 DNA: TGCGCCAGCAGCCAAGATCGGAGCTACGAGCAGTACTTC.